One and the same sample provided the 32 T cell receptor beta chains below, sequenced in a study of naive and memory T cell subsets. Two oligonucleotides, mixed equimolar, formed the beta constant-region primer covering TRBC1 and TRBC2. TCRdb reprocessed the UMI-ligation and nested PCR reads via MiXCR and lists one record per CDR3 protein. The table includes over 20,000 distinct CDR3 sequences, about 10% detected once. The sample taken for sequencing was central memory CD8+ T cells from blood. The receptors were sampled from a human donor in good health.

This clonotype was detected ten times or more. CDR3 in DNA: TGTGCCAGCAGTATATCGTCGCAGGGGGCGAGCGGCTACACCTTC. It yields the protein CASSISSQGASGYTF. V and J are TRBV28 and TRBJ1-2, with TRBD1 matching 8 bases. CDR1 and CDR2 (germline): MDHEN, SYDVKM. This CDR3 region has 15 residues. J lost 8 bases, V lost 5 bases, and 13 bases had no gene match.

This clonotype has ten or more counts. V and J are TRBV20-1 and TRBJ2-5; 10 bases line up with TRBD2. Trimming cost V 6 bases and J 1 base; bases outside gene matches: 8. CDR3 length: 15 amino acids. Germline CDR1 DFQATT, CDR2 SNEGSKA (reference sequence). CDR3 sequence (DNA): TGCAGTGCCCTCTCAGGACTAGCGGTCCAAGAGACCCAGTACTTC. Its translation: CSALSGLAVQETQYF.

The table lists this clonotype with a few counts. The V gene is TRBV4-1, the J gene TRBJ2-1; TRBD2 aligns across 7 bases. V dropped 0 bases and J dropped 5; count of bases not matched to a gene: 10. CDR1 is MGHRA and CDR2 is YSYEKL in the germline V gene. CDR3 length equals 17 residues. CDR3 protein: CASSQEIGLADHNEQFF. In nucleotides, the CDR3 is TGCGCCAGCAGCCAAGAAATAGGGCTAGCGGACCACAATGAGCAGTTCTTC.

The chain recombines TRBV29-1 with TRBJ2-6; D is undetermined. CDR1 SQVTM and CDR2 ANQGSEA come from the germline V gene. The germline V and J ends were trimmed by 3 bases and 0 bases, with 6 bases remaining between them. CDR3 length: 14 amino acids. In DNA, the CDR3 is TGCAGCGTTGAGACACACTCTGGGGCCAACGTCCTGACTTTC. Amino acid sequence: CSVETHSGANVLTF.

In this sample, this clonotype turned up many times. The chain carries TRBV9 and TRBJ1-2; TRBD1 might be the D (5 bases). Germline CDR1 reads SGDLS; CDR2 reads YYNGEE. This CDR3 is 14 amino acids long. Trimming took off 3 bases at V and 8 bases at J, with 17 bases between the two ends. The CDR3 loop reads CASSAGARADGYTF. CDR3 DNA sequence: TGTGCCAGCAGCGCCGGGGCTCGGGCCGACGGCTACACCTTC.

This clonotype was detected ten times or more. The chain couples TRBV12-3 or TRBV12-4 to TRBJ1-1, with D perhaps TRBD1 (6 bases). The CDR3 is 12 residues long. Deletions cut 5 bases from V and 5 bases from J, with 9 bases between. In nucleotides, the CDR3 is TGTGCCAGCAGTGAAGGGGGGACTGAAGCTTTCTTT. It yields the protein CASSEGGTEAFF.

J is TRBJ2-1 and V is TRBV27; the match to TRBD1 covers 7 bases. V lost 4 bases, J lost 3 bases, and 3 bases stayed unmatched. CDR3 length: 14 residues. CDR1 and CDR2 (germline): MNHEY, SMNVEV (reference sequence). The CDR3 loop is CASSSGGIYNEQFF. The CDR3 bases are TGTGCCAGCAGTTCAGGGGGTATCTACAATGAGCAGTTCTTC.

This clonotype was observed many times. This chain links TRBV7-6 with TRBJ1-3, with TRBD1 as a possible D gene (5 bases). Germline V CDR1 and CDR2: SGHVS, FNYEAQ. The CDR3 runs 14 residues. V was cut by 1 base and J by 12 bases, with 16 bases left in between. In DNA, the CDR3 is TGTGCCAGCAGCTTAGAAAGCGGGACCTTGGACATATATTTT. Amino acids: CASSLESGTLDIYF.

The DNA of the CDR3 is TGTGCCAGCAGCGCGGGGGATGGTGACACCGGGGAGCTGTTTTTT. Encoded protein: CASSAGDGDTGELFF. This chain links TRBV6-6 with TRBJ2-2; 7 bases agree with TRBD2. Unmatched junction bases numbered 7, after V lost 6 bases and J lost 3 bases. Germline V CDR1 and CDR2: MNHNY, SVGAGI (reference sequence). The CDR3 is 15 amino acids.

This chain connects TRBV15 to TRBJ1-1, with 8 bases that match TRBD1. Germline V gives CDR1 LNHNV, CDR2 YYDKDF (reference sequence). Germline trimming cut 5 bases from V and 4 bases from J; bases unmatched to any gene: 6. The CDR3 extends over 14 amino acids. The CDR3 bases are TGTGCCACCAGCGAAGACAGGGGATTCACTGAAGCTTTCTTT. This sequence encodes CATSEDRGFTEAFF.

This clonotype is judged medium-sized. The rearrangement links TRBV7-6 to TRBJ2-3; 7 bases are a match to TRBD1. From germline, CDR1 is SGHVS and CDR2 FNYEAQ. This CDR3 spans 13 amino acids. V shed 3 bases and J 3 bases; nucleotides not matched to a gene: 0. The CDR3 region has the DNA TGTGCCAGCAGCTTGACAGGGACAGATACGCAGTATTTT. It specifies CASSLTGTDTQYF. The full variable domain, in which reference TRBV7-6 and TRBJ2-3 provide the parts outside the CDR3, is GAGVSQSPRYKVTKRGQDVALRCDPISGHVSLYWYRQALGQGPEFLTYFNYEAQQDKSGLPNDRFSAERPEGSISTLTIQRTEQRDSAMYRCASSLTGTDTQYFGPGTRLTVL.

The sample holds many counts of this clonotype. CDR3 nucleotide sequence: TGTGCCTGGAGTGGATTCCCGATGGGGGACGACGATGAGCAGTTCTTC. Its protein is CAWSGFPMGDDDEQFF. The V call is TRBV30, the J call TRBJ2-1; D possibly matches TRBD1 or TRBD2 (5 bases each). Germline CDR1 is GTSNPN and CDR2 is SVGIG (reference sequence). CDR3 length: 16 residues. V lost 1 base and J lost 8, with 21 bases in between.

The CDR3 DNA sequence: TGTGCCAGCCGTCTCGGTGGGGAGCTGTTTTTT. Protein: CASRLGGELFF. The V gene is TRBV19, the J gene TRBJ2-2; no clear D gene. This CDR3 is 11 amino acids long. The ends were cut back, 9 bases at V and 8 bases at J, with 10 bases in the middle. Germline CDR1 is LNHDA and CDR2 is SQIVND (reference sequence). The whole variable domain, remainder taken from reference TRBV19 and TRBJ2-2, is DGGITQSPKYLFRKEGQNVTLSCEQNLNHDAMYWYRQDPGQGLRLIYYSQIVNDFQKGDIAEGYSVSREKKESFPLTVTSAQKNPTAFYLCASRLGGELFFGEGSRLTVL.

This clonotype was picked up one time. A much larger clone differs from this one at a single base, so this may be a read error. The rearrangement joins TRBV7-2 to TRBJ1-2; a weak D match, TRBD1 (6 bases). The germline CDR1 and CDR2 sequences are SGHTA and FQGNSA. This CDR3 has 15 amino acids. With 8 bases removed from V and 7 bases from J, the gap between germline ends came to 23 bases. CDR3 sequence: CASDSPGHPTLGYTF. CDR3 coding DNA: TGTGCCAGCGATTCGCCGGGACACCCGACCCTTGGCTACACCTTC.

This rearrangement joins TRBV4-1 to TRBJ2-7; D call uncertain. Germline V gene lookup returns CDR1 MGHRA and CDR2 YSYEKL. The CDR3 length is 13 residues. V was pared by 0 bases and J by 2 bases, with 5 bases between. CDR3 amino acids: CASSQDSAYEQYF. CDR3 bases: TGCGCCAGCAGCCAAGATTCGGCCTACGAGCAGTACTTC.

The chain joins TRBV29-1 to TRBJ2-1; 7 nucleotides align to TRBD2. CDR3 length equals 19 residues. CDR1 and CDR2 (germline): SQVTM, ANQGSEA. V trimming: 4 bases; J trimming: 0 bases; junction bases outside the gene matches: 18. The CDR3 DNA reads TGCAGCGTTGCTAGCGTTTGGGGCGGGAGTGAGGGCTCCTACAATGAGCAGTTCTTC. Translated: CSVASVWGGSEGSYNEQFF.

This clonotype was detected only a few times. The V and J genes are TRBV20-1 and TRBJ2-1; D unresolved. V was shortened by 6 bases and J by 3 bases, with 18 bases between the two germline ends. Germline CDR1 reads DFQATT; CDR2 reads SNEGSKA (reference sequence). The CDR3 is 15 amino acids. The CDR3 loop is CSAPGAISRYNEQFF. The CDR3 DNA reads TGCAGTGCCCCCGGAGCGATCTCTCGCTACAATGAGCAGTTCTTC.

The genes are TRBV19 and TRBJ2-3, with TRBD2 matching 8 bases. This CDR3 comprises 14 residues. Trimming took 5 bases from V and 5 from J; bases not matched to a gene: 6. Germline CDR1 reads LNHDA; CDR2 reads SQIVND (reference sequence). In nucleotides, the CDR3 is TGTGCCAGTAGTCCAAGCGGGAGAGGAGATACGCAGTATTTT. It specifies CASSPSGRGDTQYF.

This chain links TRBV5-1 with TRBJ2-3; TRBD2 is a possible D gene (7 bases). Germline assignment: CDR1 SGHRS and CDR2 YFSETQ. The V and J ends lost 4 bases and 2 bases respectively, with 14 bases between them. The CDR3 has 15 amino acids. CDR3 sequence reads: CASSGGGRVTDTQYF. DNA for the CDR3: TGCGCCAGCAGCGGGGGCGGGAGAGTCACAGATACGCAGTATTTT.

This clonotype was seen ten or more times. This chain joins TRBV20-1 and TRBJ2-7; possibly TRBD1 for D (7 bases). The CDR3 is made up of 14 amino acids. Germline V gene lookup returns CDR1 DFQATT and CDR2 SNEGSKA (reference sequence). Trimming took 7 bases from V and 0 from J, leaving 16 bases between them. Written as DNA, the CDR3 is TGCAGTGTCAGGGGGGACAGAAGCTCCTACGAGCAGTACTTC. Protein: CSVRGDRSSYEQYF.

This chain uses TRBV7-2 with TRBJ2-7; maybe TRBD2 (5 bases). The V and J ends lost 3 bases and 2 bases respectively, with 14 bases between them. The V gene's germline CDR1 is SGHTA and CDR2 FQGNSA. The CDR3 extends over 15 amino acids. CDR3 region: CASSFSYGETYEQYF. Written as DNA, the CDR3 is TGTGCCAGCAGCTTTTCTTACGGGGAAACCTACGAGCAGTACTTC.

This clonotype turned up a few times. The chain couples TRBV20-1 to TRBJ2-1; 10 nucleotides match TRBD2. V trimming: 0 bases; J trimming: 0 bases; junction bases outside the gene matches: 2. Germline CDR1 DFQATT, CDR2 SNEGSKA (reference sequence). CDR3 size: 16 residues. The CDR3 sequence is CSARDASGSSYNEQFF. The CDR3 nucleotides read TGCAGTGCTAGAGATGCTAGCGGGAGCTCCTACAATGAGCAGTTCTTC.

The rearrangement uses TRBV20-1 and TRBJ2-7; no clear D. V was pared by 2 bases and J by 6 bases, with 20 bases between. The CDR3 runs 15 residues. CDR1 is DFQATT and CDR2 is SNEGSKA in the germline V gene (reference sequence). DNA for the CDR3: TGCAGTGCTAGACCGGCATGGAGAAACGAACCCGAGCAGTACTTC. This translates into CSARPAWRNEPEQYF.

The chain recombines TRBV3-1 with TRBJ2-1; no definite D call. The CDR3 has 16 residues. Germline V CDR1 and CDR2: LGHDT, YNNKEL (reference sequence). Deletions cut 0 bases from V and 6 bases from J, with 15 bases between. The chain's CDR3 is CASSQDRTAACNEQFF. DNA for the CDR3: TGTGCCAGCAGCCAAGATAGGACCGCGGCCTGCAATGAGCAGTTCTTC.

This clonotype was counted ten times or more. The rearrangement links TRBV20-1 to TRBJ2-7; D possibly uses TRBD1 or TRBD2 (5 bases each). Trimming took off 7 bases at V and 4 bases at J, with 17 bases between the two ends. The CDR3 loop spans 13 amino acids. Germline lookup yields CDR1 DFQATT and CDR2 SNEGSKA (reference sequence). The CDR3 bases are TGCAGTGTTGGGGGACGCTCTCTTTACGAGCAGTACTTC. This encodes CSVGGRSLYEQYF.

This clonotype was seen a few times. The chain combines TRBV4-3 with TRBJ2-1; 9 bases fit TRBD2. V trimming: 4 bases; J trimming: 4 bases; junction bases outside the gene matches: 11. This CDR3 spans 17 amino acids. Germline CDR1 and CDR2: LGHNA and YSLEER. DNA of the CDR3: TGCGCCAGCAGCCCTTCTCGGCTAGCGGGAAAGTACAATGAGCAGTTCTTC. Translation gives CASSPSRLAGKYNEQFF.

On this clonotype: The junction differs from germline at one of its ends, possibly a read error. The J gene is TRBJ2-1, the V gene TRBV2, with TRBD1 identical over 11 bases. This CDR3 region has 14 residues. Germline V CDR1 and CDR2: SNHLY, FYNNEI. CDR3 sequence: CASSGTGGSNEQLF. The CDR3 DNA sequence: TGTGCCAGCAGTGGGACAGGGGGCTCTAATGAGCAGCTCTTC.

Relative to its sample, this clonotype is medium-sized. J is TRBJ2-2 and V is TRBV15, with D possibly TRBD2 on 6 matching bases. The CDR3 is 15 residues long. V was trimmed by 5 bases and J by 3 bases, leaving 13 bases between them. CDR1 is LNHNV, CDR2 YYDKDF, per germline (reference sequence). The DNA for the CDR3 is TGTGCCACCAGCGCTGGACTATCCGACACCGGGGAGCTGTTTTTT. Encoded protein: CATSAGLSDTGELFF.

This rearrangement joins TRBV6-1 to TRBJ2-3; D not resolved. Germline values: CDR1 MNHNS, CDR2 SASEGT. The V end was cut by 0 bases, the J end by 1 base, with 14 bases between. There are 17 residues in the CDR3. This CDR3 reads CASSEASFSRGTDTQYF. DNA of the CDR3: TGTGCCAGCAGTGAAGCGTCGTTTAGCCGCGGCACAGATACGCAGTATTTT.

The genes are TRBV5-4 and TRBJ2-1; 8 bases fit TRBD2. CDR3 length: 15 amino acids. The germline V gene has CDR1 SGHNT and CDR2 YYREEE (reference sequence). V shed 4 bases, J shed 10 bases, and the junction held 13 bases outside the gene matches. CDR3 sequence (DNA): TGTGCCAGCAGCACGGGACTAGTAGGGCTTCGGGAGCAGTTCTTC. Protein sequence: CASSTGLVGLREQFF.

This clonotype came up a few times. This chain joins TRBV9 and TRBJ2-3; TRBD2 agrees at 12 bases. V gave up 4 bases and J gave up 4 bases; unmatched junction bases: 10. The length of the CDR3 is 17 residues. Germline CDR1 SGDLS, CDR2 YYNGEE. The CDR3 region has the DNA TGTGCCAGCAGCCGACTAGCGGGAGTTAATCGGGCAGATACGCAGTATTTT. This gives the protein CASSRLAGVNRADTQYF.

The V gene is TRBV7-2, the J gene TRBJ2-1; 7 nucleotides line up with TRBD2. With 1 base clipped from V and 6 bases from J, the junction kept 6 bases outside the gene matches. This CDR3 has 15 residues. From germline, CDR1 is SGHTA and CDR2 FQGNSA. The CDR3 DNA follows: TGTGCCAGCAGCTTAGAAGCGGGATTGGTCAATGAGCAGTTCTTC. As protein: CASSLEAGLVNEQFF.